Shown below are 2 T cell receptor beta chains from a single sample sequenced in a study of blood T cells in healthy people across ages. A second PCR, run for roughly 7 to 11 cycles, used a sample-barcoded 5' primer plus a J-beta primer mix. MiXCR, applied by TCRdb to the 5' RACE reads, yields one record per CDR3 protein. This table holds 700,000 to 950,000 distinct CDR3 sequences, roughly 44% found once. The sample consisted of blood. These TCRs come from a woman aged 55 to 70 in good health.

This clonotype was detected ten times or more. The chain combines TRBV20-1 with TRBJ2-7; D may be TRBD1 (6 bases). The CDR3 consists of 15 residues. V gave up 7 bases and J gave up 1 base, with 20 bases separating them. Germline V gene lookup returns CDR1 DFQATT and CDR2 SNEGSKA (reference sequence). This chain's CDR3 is CSGSTSRGGSYEQYF. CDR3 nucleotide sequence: TGCAGTGGCTCAACGTCCAGGGGCGGATCCTACGAGCAGTACTTC.

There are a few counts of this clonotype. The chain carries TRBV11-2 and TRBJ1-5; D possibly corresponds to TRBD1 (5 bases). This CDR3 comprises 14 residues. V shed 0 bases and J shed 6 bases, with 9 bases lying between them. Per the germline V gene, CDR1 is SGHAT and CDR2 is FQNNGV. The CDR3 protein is CASSLDRTGQPQHF. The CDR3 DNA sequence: TGTGCCAGCAGCTTAGACCGCACAGGTCAGCCCCAGCATTTT.